This paragraph covers one T cell receptor beta chain sequence. The target antigen is unknown. Per germline, CDR1 SGHVS and CDR2 FNYEAQ. The CDR3 consists of 17 residues. Trimming took 5 bases from V and 2 from J, leaving 20 bases between them. Using immunoSEQ multiplex PCR, the repertoire was profiled, and TCRdb retains in-frame clones only, with some absent. Among several thousand clones listed, approximately 87% were seen once. Samples: about 28 days before transplant, then days 30, 100 and 180 after. This sample stems from a study of T cell clonotyping in hematopoietic cell transplantation. Study results and limitations: Pathologically expanded recipient clonotypes increased progressively from day 30 to day 180 as diversity fell. Without cell sorting, CD4 versus CD8 contributions remain unresolved.

This material consisted of PBMCs, taken 100 days after allogeneic stem cell transplant. This TCR came from a male patient in his 50s who had an allogeneic stem cell transplant from a related donor, so the T cells may come from the graft donor. Some clones in this sample may be carry-over from other donors' samples. V gene TRBV7-6 combines with J gene TRBJ2-3; possibly TRBD1 for D (6 bases). The CDR3 here is CASSQRSGRGYTDTQYF. CDR3 coding DNA: TGTGCCAGCAGCCAAAGATCGGGCAGGGGATACACAGATACGCAGTATTTT.